What follows are 3 T cell receptor beta chains derived from one specimen sequenced in a study of draining lymph node invasion in breast cancer. TCRdb re-called the bulk RNA-seq reads through MiXCR, storing one row per CDR3 protein. This sample has 320 or so distinct CDR3 sequences, with roughly a quarter found just once. Sorting for CD4+ CD45RA- CD25high cells yielded memory regulatory T cells. What was sequenced was sorted memory Tregs from the tumor. The receptors here all came from a female donor with luminal breast cancer.

This clonotype is judged large. The V gene is TRBV7-3, the J gene TRBJ1-2; TRBD1 matches at 8 bases. V shed 1 base and J 8 bases; nucleotides not matched to a gene: 9. CDR1 is SGHTA, CDR2 FQGTGA, per germline. The CDR3 covers 15 residues. The CDR3 loop reads CASSLNQGAAEGYTF. CDR3 bases: TGTGCCAGCAGCTTAAATCAGGGGGCCGCCGAGGGCTACACCTTC.

This clonotype showed up just a few times. The CDR3 DNA reads TGTGCCAGCAGTGGACTGGGGGGGAGCGGCGGCTACACCTTC. Protein product: CASSGLGGSGGYTF. The gene calls are TRBV6-2 or TRBV6-3 and TRBJ1-2, with TRBD1 as a possible D gene (5 bases). Germline V gene data show CDR1 as MNHEY and CDR2 as SVGEGT. V lost 5 bases, J lost 8 bases, and 18 bases lay in between. The CDR3 has 14 amino acids.

As regards this clonotype: Sequence at one end of the junction differs from germline and may be a read error. The chain is built from TRBV18 and TRBJ1-2, with TRBD1 as a possible D gene (5 bases). The V gene's germline CDR1 is KGHSH and CDR2 LQKENI. CDR3 length: 12 amino acids. The CDR3 protein is CASSPPRQGLAF. CDR3 nucleotide sequence: TGTGCCAGCTCACCACCGAGGCAGGGACTAGCCTTC.